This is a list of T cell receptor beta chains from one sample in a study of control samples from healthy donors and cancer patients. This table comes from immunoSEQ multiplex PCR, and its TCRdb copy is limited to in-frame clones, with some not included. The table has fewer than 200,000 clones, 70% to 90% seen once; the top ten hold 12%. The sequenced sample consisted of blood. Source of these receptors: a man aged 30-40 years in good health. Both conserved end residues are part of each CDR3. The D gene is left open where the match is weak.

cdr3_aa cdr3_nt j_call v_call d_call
CATQTDLWAYEQYF TGTGCCACACAGACCGACCTTTGGGCCTACGAGCAGTACTTC TRBJ2-7 TRBV6-1 -
CASSDSGRNYGYTF TGTGCCAGCAGTGATTCAGGAAGAAACTATGGCTACACCTTC TRBJ1-2 TRBV2 -
CASRDSSLNYGYTF TGTGCCAGCAGGGACAGCTCACTCAACTATGGCTACACCTTC TRBJ1-2 TRBV2 -
CASSFSGTGIHEQYF TGTGCCAGCAGCTTCTCCGGGACAGGGATACACGAGCAGTACTTC TRBJ2-7 TRBV11-2 TRBD1
CSPVEDYGYTF TGCAGTCCCGTGGAGGACTATGGCTACACCTTC TRBJ1-2 TRBV20-1 -
CASSSNAGLDTIYF TGTGCCAGCAGCTCAAACGCGGGGTTGGACACCATATATTTT TRBJ1-3 TRBV5-5 -
CASSLLPTGENQPQHF TGTGCCAGCAGTCTCCTTCCCACAGGGGAGAATCAGCCCCAGCATTTT TRBJ1-5 TRBV27 TRBD1
CASSLDLKNTIYF TGTGCCAGCAGCTTAGACCTGAAGAACACCATATATTTT TRBJ1-3 TRBV7-9 -
CASSLSVQETQYF TGTGCCAGCAGCTTGAGCGTACAAGAGACCCAGTACTTC TRBJ2-5 TRBV7-6 -
CASSLSQVYEQYF TGTGCCAGCAGTTTAAGCCAGGTCTACGAGCAGTACTTC TRBJ2-7 TRBV28 -